The next 15 T cell receptor beta chains were all read from a single sample in a study of cytomegalovirus exposure and HLA in healthy donors. 60 Vbeta and 13 Jbeta primers were used in PCR. Profiling relied on immunoSEQ multiplex PCR, and the TCRdb table lists in-frame clones only, not all of them. This table holds approximately 150,000 clones, under 85% found once. The sample consisted of PBMCs. These receptors all come from a young woman in good health and CMV-seropositive.

The count of this clone is one. This chain connects TRBV18 to TRBJ1-1; D possibly corresponds to TRBD1 (6 bases). V shed 1 base and J shed 4 bases, with 13 bases lying between them. Germline V gives CDR1 KGHSH, CDR2 LQKENI. CDR3 size: 15 residues. The CDR3 bases are TGTGCCAGCTCACCACTTCCAGGGGACCCCACTGAAGCTTTCTTT. As protein: CASSPLPGDPTEAFF.

The V call is TRBV4-2, the J call TRBJ1-2, with D possibly being TRBD1 (5 bases). The CDR3 sequence is 13 residues long. Looked up from germline, CDR1 is LGHNA and CDR2 is YNFKEQ. Trimming removed 1 base from V and 5 bases from J, with 8 bases in between. The chain's CDR3 is CASSQGQGYGYTF. Here the CDR3 DNA reads TGTGCCAGCAGCCAAGGCCAGGGATATGGCTACACCTTC.

This clone showed up just a few times. DNA for the CDR3: TGTGCCAGCAGCTTGGTCAGCGGGGGGGTTGATACGCAGTATTTT. Translation: CASSLVSGGVDTQYF. The chain is built from TRBV5-6 and TRBJ2-3; 10 nucleotides line up with TRBD2. Germline V gene sequence: CDR1 SGHDT, CDR2 YYEEEE. Trimming removed 0 bases from V and 6 bases from J; junction bases left unmatched: 4. This CDR3 contains 15 residues.

The rearrangement joins TRBV12-5 to TRBJ1-5; 9 positions agree with TRBD1. This CDR3 contains 15 residues. Trimming cost V 5 bases and J 5 bases; bases outside gene matches: 7. The germline CDR1 and CDR2 sequences are LGHNT and FRNRAP. The CDR3 region has the DNA TGTGCTAGTGGTATCGGGACAGGGACCTATCAGCCCCAGCATTTT. Residues: CASGIGTGTYQPQHF.

The chain combines TRBV9 with TRBJ2-1, with 10 bases aligning to TRBD2. In germline, CDR1 is SGDLS, CDR2 YYNGEE. CDR3 length: 16 amino acids. Trimming at V came to 0 bases and at J to 1 base, leaving 1 base not matched to a gene. This CDR3 is CASSVAAGGSYNEQFF. DNA for the CDR3: TGTGCCAGCAGCGTAGCAGCGGGGGGGTCCTACAATGAGCAGTTCTTC.

This clone has just a few counts. The chain combines TRBV10-3 with TRBJ1-2; 8 nucleotides match TRBD1. Germline-derived CDR1 and CDR2 are ENHRY and SYGVKD. V lost 6 bases and J lost 7; bases outside the gene matches: 13. The CDR3 has 15 residues. This CDR3 is CAISPRQGKLLGYTF. CDR3 bases: TGTGCCATCAGCCCACGACAGGGGAAGTTGCTTGGCTACACCTTC.

This clone was seen only a few times. The gene calls are TRBV4-3 and TRBJ2-4; 7 bases line up with TRBD1. CDR3 length: 13 residues. The V gene end was trimmed by 0 bases and the J gene end by 15 bases; junction bases not matched to a gene: 8. CDR1 is LGHNA, CDR2 YSLEER, per germline. The CDR3, as DNA: TGCGCCAGCAGCCAAGATCTAGACAGGGATCTGTACTTC. Translation gives CASSQDLDRDLYF.

The CDR3: CASSYYTRSAHREAFF. CDR3 nucleotide sequence: TGTGCCAGCAGTTACTACACCCGGTCGGCTCACAGGGAGGCTTTCTTT. The chain is built from TRBV6-5 and TRBJ1-1; possibly TRBD1 for D (6 bases). Trimming removed 1 base from V and 11 bases from J, with 23 bases in between. This CDR3 has 16 amino acids. The germline CDR1 and CDR2 sequences are MNHEY and SVGAGI.

This chain links TRBV9 with TRBJ2-7; D is uncertain. In germline, CDR1 is SGDLS, CDR2 YYNGEE. CDR3 length: 14 residues. V dropped 4 bases and J dropped 6 bases, with 17 bases sitting between them. CDR3 nucleotides: TGTGCCAGCAGCCTAGGGTCCCCCTCCGGCGAGCAGTACTTC. Protein product: CASSLGSPSGEQYF. Full variable domain (remainder filled in from reference TRBV9 and TRBJ2-7): DSGVTQTPKHLITATGQRVTLRCSPRSGDLSVYWYQQSLDQGLQFLIQYYNGEERAKGNILERFSAQQFPDLHSELNLSSLELGDSALYFCASSLGSPSGEQYFGPGTRLTVT.

This sequence joins TRBV18 and TRBJ2-2, with a weak D call TRBD1 (6 bases). The CDR3 is 17 amino acids. V dropped 3 bases and J dropped 0 bases, with 14 bases sitting between them. Germline-derived CDR1 and CDR2 are KGHSH and LQKENI. CDR3 residues: CASSPLLGQTNTGELFF. The CDR3 nucleotides read TGTGCCAGCTCACCCTTACTCGGACAGACGAACACCGGGGAGCTGTTTTTT.

This chain connects TRBV12-5 to TRBJ2-2, with 8 bases aligning to TRBD1. Germline values: CDR1 LGHNT, CDR2 FRNRAP. This CDR3 is built from 14 residues. With V trimmed by 9 bases and J by 3 bases, 6 bases remained unmatched. The CDR3 reads CARSQGADTGELFF. For the CDR3, the DNA is TGTGCTAGATCCCAGGGGGCCGACACCGGGGAGCTGTTTTTT.

This clone was seen once. The gene calls are TRBV5-1 and TRBJ2-3; TRBD2 aligns across 9 bases. J lost 5 bases, V lost 0 bases, and 7 bases had no gene match. The germline V gene has CDR1 SGHRS and CDR2 YFSETQ. The CDR3 runs to 16 residues. Here the CDR3 reads CASSLGGSGGKDTQYF. CDR3 coding DNA: TGCGCCAGCAGCTTGGGCGGTAGCGGGGGCAAAGATACGCAGTATTTT.

This clone showed up just once. This chain links TRBV30 with TRBJ1-2; D remains ambiguous. The CDR3 sequence is 17 residues long. V was shortened by 3 bases and J by 4 bases, with 24 bases between the two germline ends. Germline CDR1 GTSNPN, CDR2 SVGIG (reference sequence). CDR3 region: CAWSVLLGRSSTYGYTF. The CDR3 DNA reads TGTGCCTGGAGCGTCCTTTTGGGCCGAAGCTCCACCTATGGCTACACCTTC.

This clone was counted between two and nine times. This rearrangement joins TRBV2 to TRBJ2-7; TRBD1 matches at 10 bases. The CDR3 totals 13 residues. J gave up 4 bases and V 8 bases, and 5 bases lay outside the gene matches. Germline V gene data show CDR1 as SNHLY and CDR2 as FYNNEI. In DNA form, the CDR3 reads TGTGCCAGCGGGGGACAGGGGTTGTACGAGCAGTACTTC. Translated, it gives CASGGQGLYEQYF.

This chain connects TRBV28 to TRBJ2-7, with D perhaps TRBD1 (6 bases). V lost 4 bases, J lost 10 bases, and 17 bases lay in between. Germline CDR1 reads MDHEN; CDR2 reads SYDVKM. This CDR3 has 13 amino acids. This chain's CDR3 is CASSSPQGGQQYF. The CDR3, as DNA: TGTGCCAGCAGTTCACCACAGGGCGGTCAACAGTACTTC.